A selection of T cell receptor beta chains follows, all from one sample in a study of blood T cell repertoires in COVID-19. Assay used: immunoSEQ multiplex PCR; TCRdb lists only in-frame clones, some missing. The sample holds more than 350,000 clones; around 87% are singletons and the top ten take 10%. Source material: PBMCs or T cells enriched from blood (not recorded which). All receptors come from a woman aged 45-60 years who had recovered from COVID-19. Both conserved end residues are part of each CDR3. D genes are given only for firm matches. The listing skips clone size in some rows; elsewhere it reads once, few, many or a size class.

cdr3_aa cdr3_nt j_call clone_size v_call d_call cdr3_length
CASSPNSYGYTF TGTGCCAGCAGTCCGAACAGCTATGGCTACACCTTC TRBJ1-2 once TRBV28 NA 12
CASSVAGSGNTIYF TGTGCCAGCAGCGTAGCCGGGTCTGGAAACACCATATATTTT TRBJ1-3 few TRBV9 NA 14
CASSQGQHYGYTF TGTGCCAGCAGCCAGGGACAGCACTATGGCTACACCTTC TRBJ1-2 NA TRBV5-8 TRBD1 13
CASSPPGARISGNTIYF TGTGCCAGCTCACCACCGGGGGCTCGAATCTCTGGAAACACCATATATTTT TRBJ1-3 NA TRBV18 NA 17
CASSWSGTSSTGELFF TGCGCCAGCAGCTGGTCCGGGACTAGCTCGACCGGGGAGCTGTTTTTT TRBJ2-2 once TRBV5-1 TRBD2 16
CASSSGYRGAPGYTF TGTGCCAGCAGTTCCGGGTATCGGGGGGCCCCTGGCTACACCTTC TRBJ1-2 NA TRBV27 NA 15
CAIRDTQNTEAFF TGTGCCATCAGAGACACTCAGAACACTGAAGCTTTCTTT TRBJ1-1 few TRBV10-3 NA 13
CAWTAGTGGQGNSPLHF TGTGCCTGGACAGCCGGGACAGGGGGCCAGGGTAATTCACCCCTCCACTTT TRBJ1-6 NA TRBV30 TRBD1 17
CASTARSRGATGELFF TGTGCCAGCACCGCCAGGTCCCGGGGGGCTACCGGGGAGCTGTTTTTT TRBJ2-2 NA TRBV7-2 NA 16
CASSFSGQGNEKLFF TGTGCCAGCAGTTTCTCGGGACAGGGTAATGAAAAACTGTTTTTT TRBJ1-4 NA TRBV28 TRBD1 15
CASSLVGTGWDEQYF TGTGCCAGCAGCTTAGTTGGGACAGGGTGGGACGAGCAGTACTTC TRBJ2-7 NA TRBV7-8 TRBD1 15
CASSQTVSGNTIYF TGTGCCAGCAGCCAGACAGTCTCTGGAAACACCATATATTTT TRBJ1-3 NA TRBV7-2 NA 14
CASSKGQYTEAFF TGTGCCAGCAGCAAAGGACAGTACACTGAAGCTTTCTTT TRBJ1-1 NA TRBV7-8 NA 13
CASSVAQGFQNYGYTF TGTGCCAGCAGCGTGGCACAGGGGTTTCAAAACTATGGCTACACCTTC TRBJ1-2 NA TRBV9 TRBD1 16
CASSLRTSGGVLNTGELFF TGTGCCAGCAGCCTAAGGACTAGCGGGGGGGTCCTGAACACCGGGGAGCTGTTTTTT TRBJ2-2 once TRBV7-6 TRBD2 19
CASSSQGASGEKLFF TGTGCCAGCAGTTCCCAGGGGGCATCAGGTGAAAAACTGTTTTTT TRBJ1-4 few TRBV27 TRBD1 15
CASSLDRLSGAERGKLFF TGTGCCAGCAGCTTAGACCGTCTTTCCGGCGCGGAAAGGGGGAAACTGTTTTTT TRBJ1-4 NA TRBV7-2 NA 18
CASTPSGGALDTQYF TGTGCCAGTACCCCTAGCGGGGGGGCCTTAGATACGCAGTATTTT TRBJ2-3 NA TRBV19 TRBD2 15
CASSIYEQFF TGTGCCAGCAGTATCTATGAGCAGTTCTTC TRBJ2-1 NA TRBV2 NA 10